Here is one T cell receptor (beta chain) with its context. Germline V gene lookup returns CDR1 SGHDN and CDR2 FVKESK. The CDR3 has 13 residues. V was shortened by 2 bases and J by 8 bases, with 12 bases between the two germline ends. In the original workflow: The authors estimated nucleated cell counts from reference gene primer amplification. TCRdb keeps only in-frame clones here, not all; method: immunoSEQ multiplex PCR. V and J calls and clone size are given by that table; D and trimming were obtained from the DNA. The table has hundreds of thousands of clones, approximately 87% seen once. Seattle researchers signed up patients amid active infection and tracked them longitudinally. This sample was included in a study of blood T cell repertoires in COVID-19. Study summary: The United States, Italy and Spain provided the acute and convalescent COVID-19 samples. T cells, B-cell-depleted T cells, or PBMCs supplied cDNA or gDNA.

Input material: peripheral blood. This chain links TRBV14 with TRBJ1-1; no definite D call. The receptor was isolated from a woman in her 50s with COVID-19, enrolled during active disease. CDR3 sequence reads: CASSQKSATEAFF. CDR3 DNA sequence: TGTGCCAGCAGCCAAAAGTCCGCTACGGAAGCTTTCTTT. The whole variable domain, filled in from reference TRBV14 and TRBJ1-1, reads EAGVTQFPSHSVIEKGQTVTLRCDPISGHDNLYWYRRVMGKEIKFLLHFVKESKQDESGMPNNRFLAERTGGTYSTLKVQPAELEDSGVYFCASSQKSATEAFFGQGTRLTVV.